The 11 T cell receptor beta chains reported below all come from one sample, sequenced in a study of chronic HIV infection and antiretroviral therapy (dated by TCRdb to between 2015 and 2016). The method was 5' RACE. TCRdb names Illumina MiSeq as the instrument used. TCRdb trimmed the raw reads at Q25, called clones with MiXCR and kept productive beta chains. Rows with a matching CDR3 protein are joined into one entry that keeps the most common DNA and genes. A total of 30,000 or so distinct CDR3 sequences appear in this sample, under 9.5% of them only once. The leading ten clones occupy over 2% of the sample. Material: peripheral blood. The receptor source for this set is an adult who had HIV and had not received antiretroviral therapy, or was an uninfected healthy control (not recorded which).

This chain connects TRBV27 to TRBJ2-7; TRBD2 might be the D (7 bases). Germline V gene sequence: CDR1 MNHEY, CDR2 SMNVEV (reference sequence). Trimming stripped 5 bases from V and 3 bases from J, with 17 bases between. The length of the CDR3 is 15 residues. CDR3 region: CASSGGGRALYEQYF. The CDR3 DNA reads TGTGCCAGCAGTGGCGGGGGCAGGGCCCTCTACGAGCAGTACTTC.

The table lists this clonotype with a few counts. This CDR3 reads CASSYSAGDPYEQYF. DNA for the CDR3: TGTGCCAGCAGTTACTCGGCAGGGGACCCCTACGAGCAGTACTTC. The chain employs TRBV6-2 or TRBV6-3 and TRBJ2-7, with a possible D match to TRBD1 (6 bases). Germline values: CDR1 MNHEY, CDR2 SVGEGT. Trimming took 0 bases from V and 2 from J, leaving 11 bases between them. This CDR3 is built from 15 residues.

J is TRBJ2-3 and V is TRBV6-2 or TRBV6-3, with D possibly called TRBD1 or TRBD2 (5 bases each). CDR1 and CDR2 (germline): MNHEY, SVGEGT. V was pared by 3 bases and J by 3 bases, with 16 bases between. The CDR3 sequence is 16 residues long. Here the CDR3 reads CASSYRGAESTDTQYF. DNA of the CDR3: TGTGCCAGCAGTTATCGGGGCGCAGAGAGTACAGATACGCAGTATTTT.

Many counts were recorded for this clonotype. The V call is TRBV18, the J call TRBJ1-5; 9 bases are shared with TRBD1. The CDR3 extends over 15 amino acids. V was pared by 5 bases and J by 0 bases, with 2 bases of the junction left unmatched. Germline CDR1 is KGHSH and CDR2 is LQKENI. CDR3 coding DNA: TGTGCCAGCTCAAGGACAGGGGATAGCAATCAGCCCCAGCATTTT. It codes for CASSRTGDSNQPQHF.

V usage is TRBV29-1 and J usage is TRBJ1-4; D might be TRBD1 (5 bases). Germline-derived CDR1 and CDR2 are SQVTM and ANQGSEA. The V gene lost 5 bases and the J gene lost 3 bases, with 7 bases spanning the gap. The CDR3 sequence is 12 residues long. CDR3 in DNA: TGCAGCGTTCAGACAGCTAATGAAAAACTGTTTTTT. Translation: CSVQTANEKLFF.

This clonotype has a count of ten or more. The V call is TRBV29-1, the J call TRBJ2-5; 9 bases match TRBD1. This CDR3 region has 13 residues. V dropped 6 bases and J dropped 5; count of bases not matched to a gene: 7. Germline CDR1 SQVTM, CDR2 ANQGSEA. The CDR3 loop is CSVGTGKEETQYF. CDR3 in DNA: TGCAGCGTGGGGACAGGGAAGGAGGAGACCCAGTACTTC.

This clonotype has a handful of counts. This chain links TRBV2 with TRBJ1-1; D is perhaps TRBD1 (6 bases). Trimming cost V 0 bases and J 0 bases, with 11 bases left between them. This CDR3 has 16 residues. Germline lookup yields CDR1 SNHLY and CDR2 FYNNEI. The CDR3 loop is CASSEASGALNTEAFF. CDR3 DNA sequence: TGTGCCAGCAGTGAAGCCTCAGGGGCGCTGAACACTGAAGCTTTCTTT. The variable domain in full, with the rest retrieved from reference TRBV2 and TRBJ1-1, is EPEVTQTPSHQVTQMGQEVILRCVPISNHLYFYWYRQILGQKVEFLVSFYNNEISEKSEIFDDQFSVERPDGSNFTLKIRSTKLEDSAMYFCASSEASGALNTEAFFGQGTRLTVV.

This clonotype has a single count. One base away lies a much larger clone, so this may be a sequencing read error. The chain employs TRBV20-1 and TRBJ1-5; 7 bases are shared with TRBD1. This CDR3 is 16 amino acids long. Germline CDR1 DFQATT, CDR2 SNEGSKA (reference sequence). CDR3 sequence reads: CSASPYEGDSNQLQHF. Written as DNA, the CDR3 is TGCAGTGCTAGTCCCTACGAGGGGGACAGCAATCAGCTCCAGCATTTT.

The table lists this clonotype with a few counts. This chain joins TRBV29-1 and TRBJ1-4, with TRBD1 as a possible D gene (5 bases). The V end lost 2 bases, the J end lost 7 bases, and 14 bases lay between the germline ends. CDR3 length: 14 residues. Per germline, CDR1 SQVTM and CDR2 ANQGSEA. The CDR3 here is CSVESREGGEKLFF. The CDR3 bases are TGCAGCGTTGAAAGCAGGGAGGGCGGTGAAAAACTGTTTTTT.

Many counts were recorded for this clonotype. The CDR3 is CASSQFVAGELFF. The CDR3 DNA is TGTGCCAGCAGCCAATTCGTAGCCGGGGAGCTGTTTTTT. V and J are TRBV3-1 and TRBJ2-2; D unclear. The V gene's germline CDR1 is LGHDT and CDR2 YNNKEL (reference sequence). Trimming took off 2 bases at V and 6 bases at J, with 7 bases between the two ends. The CDR3 is 13 amino acids.

This clonotype has ten or more counts. The gene calls are TRBV27 and TRBJ2-3; D is unclear. The CDR3 covers 15 residues. V gave up 5 bases and J gave up 2 bases, with 14 bases separating them. Germline V CDR1 and CDR2: MNHEY, SMNVEV (reference sequence). In DNA, the CDR3 is TGTGCCAGCAGTACGCGATCTTTCCTCACAGATACGCAGTATTTT. This gives the protein CASSTRSFLTDTQYF.